One sample yielded the 8 T cell receptor beta chains listed below, sequenced in a study of T cells in Graves' hyperthyroidism and ophthalmopathy. Amplified TCR beta CDR3 regions derived from RNA transcripts. The HTBI set primed first-round TCR CDR3 RT-PCR. TCRdb redid the calling of the multiplex PCR reads with MiXCR, one entry per CDR3 protein. The data contain around 520,000 distinct CDR3 sequences, approximately 25% of them seen just once; the ten biggest clones take up about 11%. Sequencing was done on a sample of blood. The receptor set was obtained from a woman aged 30 to 39 with Graves' ophthalmopathy.

The chain is built from TRBV11-2 and TRBJ2-7; a weak D match, TRBD1 (6 bases). The CDR3 runs to 15 residues. The V end lost 6 bases, the J end lost 3 bases, and 18 bases lay between the germline ends. Germline V gives CDR1 SGHAT, CDR2 FQNNGV. CDR3 sequence: CASRDHRDNGYEQYF. In nucleotides, the CDR3 is TGTGCCAGCAGGGACCACCGGGACAATGGCTACGAGCAGTACTTC. Supplemented by reference TRBV11-2 and TRBJ2-7, the full variable domain reads EAGVAQSPRYKIIEKRQSVAFWCNPISGHATLYWYQQILGQGPKLLIQFQNNGVVDDSQLPKDRFSAERLKGVDSTLKIQPAKLEDSAVYLCASRDHRDNGYEQYFGPGTRLTVT.

This clonotype was detected only a few times. The V gene is TRBV12-5, the J gene TRBJ1-5; D not certain. The CDR3 totals 15 residues. Trimming took 6 bases from V and 5 from J, leaving 17 bases between them. Germline lookup yields CDR1 LGHNT and CDR2 FRNRAP. The CDR3, as DNA: TGTGCTAGTGGGGAGGTGGGGTCGGGCGATCAGCCCCAGCATTTT. Translating it yields CASGEVGSGDQPQHF.

The chain carries TRBV19 and TRBJ1-5; no definite D call. V was pared by 4 bases and J by 5 bases, with 6 bases between. The CDR3 loop spans 12 amino acids. Looked up from germline, CDR1 is LNHDA and CDR2 is SQIVND (reference sequence). The CDR3 sequence: CASSRSYQPQHF. CDR3 sequence (DNA): TGTGCCAGTAGTAGGAGTTATCAGCCCCAGCATTTT.

The J gene is TRBJ1-5, the V gene TRBV6-5; 7 bases fit TRBD1. V trimming: 0 bases; J trimming: 9 bases; junction bases outside the gene matches: 5. The CDR3 totals 14 residues. Per germline, CDR1 MNHEY and CDR2 SVGAGI. CDR3 bases: TGTGCCAGCAGTTACTCCACAGGGGAGGGGCCCCAGCATTTT. Its protein is CASSYSTGEGPQHF.

This clonotype came up many times. DNA of the CDR3: TGTGCCAGCAGTGGTCCCCCCTGGTCCGGGGGCTCTGGAAACACCATATATTTT. As protein: CASSGPPWSGGSGNTIYF. The chain recombines TRBV28 with TRBJ1-3, with D possibly TRBD1 on 5 matching bases. Trimming removed 5 bases from V and 0 bases from J, with 20 bases in between. CDR3 length: 18 residues. Germline V gene lookup returns CDR1 MDHEN and CDR2 SYDVKM.

In its sample, this clonotype was seen many times. V usage is TRBV6-1 and J usage is TRBJ2-5; 8 positions agree with TRBD2. Germline V CDR1 and CDR2: MNHNS, SASEGT. This CDR3 comprises 13 residues. V lost 4 bases and J lost 5; bases outside the gene matches: 3. The CDR3 coding sequence is TGTGCCAGCAGTGCCCGGGGGGGGGAGACCCAGTACTTC. Amino acid sequence: CASSARGGETQYF.

This clonotype has a count of ten or more. This chain's CDR3 is CASSYRDDQMYGYTF. CDR3 coding DNA: TGTGCCAGCAGTTACCGGGACGACCAAATGTATGGCTACACCTTC. The V call is TRBV6-5, the J call TRBJ1-2; D is perhaps TRBD1 (5 bases). The germline V gene encodes CDR1 MNHEY and CDR2 SVGAGI. Trimming took 2 bases from V and 5 from J, leaving 15 bases between them. The CDR3 has 15 amino acids.

The chain employs TRBV30 and TRBJ2-7; no definite D call. V shed 3 bases and J shed 3 bases, with 9 bases lying between them. This CDR3 region has 12 residues. Germline-derived CDR1 and CDR2 are GTSNPN and SVGIG (reference sequence). CDR3 coding DNA: TGTGCCTGGAGGGACGTAGACTACGAGCAGTACTTC. Encoded protein: CAWRDVDYEQYF. Using reference TRBV30 and TRBJ2-7 for the parts outside the CDR3, the full variable domain is SQTIHQWPATLVQPVGSPLSLECTVEGTSNPNLYWYRQAAGRGLQLLFYSVGIGQISSEVPQNLSASRPQDRQFILSSKKLLLSDSGFYLCAWRDVDYEQYFGPGTRLTVT.